This paragraph reports one T cell receptor (beta chain). The CDR3 has 18 residues. The ends lost 0 bases at V and 3 bases at J; junction bases unmatched: 11. Germline V gives CDR1 MGHRA, CDR2 YSYEKL. Original methodology: From reference gene primer amplification, estimates of nucleated cell counts were derived. Here immunoSEQ multiplex PCR was the method, and the copy in TCRdb shows in-frame clones only, minus some. For V, J and clone size, that table is used; D and trimming come from the DNA. The data contain around 84,000 clones, more than 85% of them singletons. The sample is drawn from a study of blood T cell repertoires in COVID-19. Study-level information: Acute-phase and convalescent COVID-19 samples originated in the United States, Italy and Spain. T cells, B-cell-depleted T cells, or PBMCs supplied cDNA or gDNA.

The V call is TRBV4-1, the J call TRBJ2-3; 8 bases are shared with TRBD2. This sequence was found in a man aged 80 or over with active or convalescent COVID-19. Source material: peripheral blood. CDR3 in amino acids: CASSQEGGSGRATDTQYF. The CDR3 coding sequence is TGCGCCAGCAGCCAAGAGGGGGGGAGCGGGAGAGCGACAGATACGCAGTATTTT.